These T cell receptor beta chains were read from a single sample in a study of shared clonotypes between healthy human individuals. Sequencing was performed with immunoSEQ multiplex PCR; in TCRdb, only in-frame clones are kept and a portion is missing. The table lists about 2,500,000 clones, more than 90% of them singletons. Sequencing input: naive CD4+ T cells sorted from blood. The receptors here all came from a man aged 18 to 35 in good health. Each CDR3 is given with its conserved first and last residue. D genes are given only for firm matches. Where a row states a size, it is once, few, many or the class of an expanded clone; other rows omit it.

abundance,j_gene,v_gene,d_gene,CDR3aa,CDR3nt
NA,TRBJ1-1,TRBV6-6,NA,CASRALGGTEAFF,TGTGCCAGCAGGGCCCTGGGAGGGACTGAAGCTTTCTTT
NA,TRBJ2-5,TRBV6-5,TRBD2,CASSRGLAGPRAQYF,TGTGCCAGCAGTCGTGGACTAGCGGGGCCCCGGGCCCAGTACTTC
once,TRBJ1-6,TRBV30,NA,CAWSVKGLNSPLHF,TGTGCCTGGAGTGTAAAAGGGCTCAATTCACCCCTCCACTTT
NA,TRBJ1-2,TRBV4-1,NA,CASSQVSLGDYGYTF,TGCGCCAGCAGCCAAGTGAGTTTAGGGGACTATGGCTACACCTTC
NA,TRBJ2-5,TRBV28,TRBD1,CASSLLGSGTGLQYF,TGTGCCAGCAGTCTCCTAGGTTCCGGGACAGGCCTACAGTACTTC
NA,TRBJ1-5,TRBV23-1,NA,CASSQSGQGEQPQHF,TGCGCCAGCAGTCAATCAGGCCAGGGAGAACAGCCCCAGCATTTT
NA,TRBJ2-7,TRBV7-9,TRBD1,CASSLTGTGAYEQYF,TGTGCCAGCAGCTTAACCGGGACAGGGGCCTACGAGCAGTACTTC
NA,TRBJ1-1,TRBV28,NA,CASRHWETNTEAFF,TGTGCCAGCAGACATTGGGAGACGAACACTGAAGCTTTCTTT
NA,TRBJ2-6,TRBV11-2,NA,CASSLVRAGANVLTF,TGTGCCAGCAGCTTAGTCAGGGCCGGGGCCAACGTCCTGACTTTC
NA,TRBJ1-5,TRBV9,NA,CASSGGGVRNQPQHF,TGTGCCAGCAGCGGGGGGGGCGTGCGGAATCAGCCCCAGCATTTT
NA,TRBJ1-1,TRBV7-9,NA,CASRHDSTEAFF,TGTGCCAGCAGACACGACAGTACTGAAGCTTTCTTT
NA,TRBJ2-6,TRBV18,NA,CASSPYSGANVLTF,TGTGCCAGCTCACCTTACTCTGGGGCCAACGTCCTGACTTTC
NA,TRBJ1-5,TRBV18,NA,CASTQGSNQPQHF,TGTGCCAGCACACAGGGTAGCAATCAGCCCCAGCATTTT
NA,TRBJ2-2,TRBV5-1,TRBD1,CASSLGGQGVTGELFF,TGCGCCAGCAGCTTGGGCGGACAGGGAGTCACCGGGGAGCTGTTTTTT
NA,TRBJ2-2,TRBV2,NA,CASRTGTSNTGELFF,TGTGCCAGCAGAACCGGGACTTCGAACACCGGGGAGCTGTTTTTT
NA,TRBJ1-1,TRBV5-1,NA,CASSLTGGVTEAFF,TGCGCCAGCAGCTTGACGGGTGGGGTGACTGAAGCTTTCTTT
NA,TRBJ1-2,TRBV15,NA,CATSRVGSRGDGYTF,TGTGCCACCAGCAGAGTAGGGAGTAGAGGCGATGGCTACACCTTC
NA,TRBJ2-3,TRBV2,NA,CASSGTRASTDTQYF,TGTGCCAGCAGTGGAACTAGAGCTAGCACAGATACGCAGTATTTT
NA,TRBJ1-1,TRBV5-1,NA,CASSLGRGDEAFF,TGCGCCAGCAGCTTGGGTCGGGGGGATGAAGCTTTCTTT
NA,TRBJ1-1,TRBV6-1,NA,CASSRGGMNTEAFF,TGTGCCAGCAGCCGCGGAGGAATGAACACTGAAGCTTTCTTT
few,TRBJ2-7,TRBV29-1,NA,CSVEDSSYEQYF,TGCAGCGTTGAAGACAGTTCCTACGAGCAGTACTTC
NA,TRBJ2-2,TRBV11-2,NA,CASSLVDLGGGELFF,TGTGCCAGCAGCTTAGTGGACCTAGGGGGCGGGGAGCTGTTTTTT
NA,TRBJ2-7,TRBV6-5,NA,CASSRGYEQYF,TGTGCCAGCAGTAGGGGGTACGAGCAGTACTTC
NA,TRBJ2-3,TRBV4-1,NA,CASSQDGGTDTQYF,TGCGCCAGCAGCCAAGATGGCGGCACAGATACGCAGTATTTT
NA,TRBJ1-2,TRBV29-1,TRBD1,CSVEVRDRGRFMNGYTF,TGCAGCGTTGAAGTTCGGGACAGGGGGCGATTTATGAATGGCTACACCTTC